Below are 15 T cell receptor beta chains sequenced from a single sample in a study of blood T cell repertoires in COVID-19. Sequencing used immunoSEQ multiplex PCR; TCRdb keeps in-frame clones, though not all of them. The sample carries about 200,000 clones, around 90% recorded once. Material: PBMCs or T cells enriched from blood (not recorded which). These receptors were obtained from a woman in her 30s who had recovered from COVID-19.

The chain combines TRBV25-1 with TRBJ1-4; D perhaps matches TRBD1 (5 bases). The germline V gene encodes CDR1 MGHDK and CDR2 SYGVNS. The CDR3 totals 14 residues. V was clipped by 8 bases and J by 0 bases, with 10 bases between them. CDR3 nucleotide sequence: TGTGCCAGCGCCCTGACAGCAACTAATGAAAAACTGTTTTTT. This translates into CASALTATNEKLFF.

The count of this clone is one. J is TRBJ2-2 and V is TRBV6-6; TRBD2 matches 12 bases. This CDR3 region has 16 residues. V trimming: 7 bases; J trimming: 3 bases; junction bases outside the gene matches: 6. Germline V lookup: CDR1 MNHNY, CDR2 SVGAGI (reference sequence). CDR3 in amino acids: CASKLAGGGDTGELFF. The CDR3 bases are TGTGCCAGCAAGCTAGCGGGAGGGGGGGACACCGGGGAGCTGTTTTTT.

The rearrangement links TRBV29-1 to TRBJ2-5; D is uncertain. Germline V lookup: CDR1 SQVTM, CDR2 ANQGSEA. Trimming pared 3 bases from V and 2 bases from J, leaving 7 bases between. The CDR3 extends over 12 amino acids. The CDR3 DNA reads TGCAGCGTTGAGAACTGGCAAGAGACCCAGTACTTC. The encoded protein is CSVENWQETQYF.

V is TRBV30 and J is TRBJ1-2; D remains ambiguous. The CDR3 spans 14 residues. Per germline, CDR1 GTSNPN and CDR2 SVGIG (reference sequence). Trimming removed 4 bases at V and 6 bases at J, with 18 bases between. This chain's CDR3 is CAWTAIGVFNGYTF. CDR3 sequence (DNA): TGTGCCTGGACTGCAATCGGAGTCTTTAATGGCTACACCTTC.

This clone was found a few times. The chain carries TRBV19 and TRBJ2-3; TRBD2 matches 7 bases. V was pared by 6 bases and J by 0 bases, with 6 bases of the junction left unmatched. The CDR3 has 15 residues. Germline-derived CDR1 and CDR2 are LNHDA and SQIVND (reference sequence). The CDR3 loop is CASSTSGASTDTQYF. The CDR3, as DNA: TGTGCCAGTAGCACCAGCGGGGCCAGCACAGATACGCAGTATTTT.

CDR3 sequence: CASSSQTGTGNTEAFF. The CDR3 DNA follows: TGTGCCAGCAGCTCCCAGACCGGGACAGGGAACACTGAAGCTTTCTTT. This sequence joins TRBV11-3 and TRBJ1-1, with 8 bases identical to TRBD1. The CDR3 sequence is 16 residues long. The germline V gene encodes CDR1 SGHNT and CDR2 YENEEA. V dropped 4 bases and J dropped 1; count of bases not matched to a gene: 8.

This clone is a singleton in its sample. The chain has TRBV9 and TRBJ2-1; tentative D call: TRBD2 (5 bases). Germline lookup yields CDR1 SGDLS and CDR2 YYNGEE. V was cut by 7 bases and J by 0 bases, with 14 bases left in between. The CDR3 covers 15 residues. The CDR3 region is CASSSSGSSYNEQFF. The CDR3 DNA reads as TGTGCCAGCTCATCCTCGGGGAGCTCCTACAATGAGCAGTTCTTC.

The rearrangement uses TRBV29-1 and TRBJ2-7, with TRBD2 matching 13 bases. V was pared by 2 bases and J by 9 bases, with 7 bases of the junction left unmatched. The CDR3 has 14 amino acids. Germline V gives CDR1 SQVTM, CDR2 ANQGSEA. The CDR3 sequence: CSVERGTSGTGQYF. DNA of the CDR3: TGCAGCGTTGAACGGGGGACTAGCGGGACCGGGCAGTACTTC.

V gene TRBV27 combines with J gene TRBJ2-7; 8 bases map to TRBD1. This CDR3 region has 18 residues. The germline CDR1 and CDR2 sequences are MNHEY and SMNVEV (reference sequence). V was clipped by 0 bases and J by 3 bases; unmatched bases: 13. CDR3 DNA sequence: TGTGCCAGCAGTTTATCCTCGCACGCAGGGGGCCTCCACTACGAGCAGTACTTC. Residues: CASSLSSHAGGLHYEQYF.

Concerning this clone: One end of the junction varies from germline; a read error may be responsible. This chain connects TRBV19 to TRBJ1-5, with D possibly matching TRBD1 (5 bases). Germline values: CDR1 LNHDA, CDR2 SQIVND (reference sequence). This CDR3 contains 15 residues. The CDR3: CASTGGSNSNQPQHF. Here the CDR3 DNA reads TGTGCGAGTACGGGGGGAAGCAATAGCAATCAGCCCCAGCATTTT.

With respect to this clone: This CDR3 is also generated by other DNA sequences in the sample. The chain is built from TRBV2 and TRBJ2-5, with TRBD1 identical over 7 bases. V was pared by 5 bases and J by 1 base, with 1 base of the junction left unmatched. CDR1 is SNHLY, CDR2 FYNNEI, per germline. The CDR3 runs 13 residues. The CDR3, as DNA: TGTGCCAGCAGTAGGGACAGCCAAGAGACCCAGTACTTC. Amino acids: CASSRDSQETQYF. Full variable domain (remainder filled in from reference TRBV2 and TRBJ2-5): EPEVTQTPSHQVTQMGQEVILRCVPISNHLYFYWYRQILGQKVEFLVSFYNNEISEKSEIFDDQFSVERPDGSNFTLKIRSTKLEDSAMYFCASSRDSQETQYFGPGTRLLVL.

The CDR3 reads CASSTVTDTQYF. In DNA form, the CDR3 reads TGTGCCAGTAGTACCGTTACAGATACGCAGTATTTT. The chain is built from TRBV19 and TRBJ2-3; unclear D gene. Germline V lookup: CDR1 LNHDA, CDR2 SQIVND (reference sequence). V was trimmed by 4 bases and J by 3 bases, leaving 5 bases between them. The CDR3 is 12 amino acids.

As for this clone: Other nucleotide sequences in the sample specify the same CDR3. V gene TRBV13 combines with J gene TRBJ1-1; maybe TRBD1 (5 bases). CDR1 PRHDT and CDR2 FYEKMQ come from the germline V gene (reference sequence). The V end was cut by 0 bases, the J end by 1 base, with 6 bases between. The CDR3 runs 14 residues. The DNA for the CDR3 is TGTGCCAGCAGCTTAGGGCAGGGGAACACTGAAGCTTTCTTT. This gives the protein CASSLGQGNTEAFF.

The chain has TRBV5-4 and TRBJ2-2; 9 bases map to TRBD2. J lost 1 base, V lost 4 bases, and 5 bases had no gene match. Germline lookup yields CDR1 SGHNT and CDR2 YYREEE (reference sequence). The CDR3 loop spans 16 amino acids. CDR3 loop: CASSARGGENTGELFF. DNA for the CDR3: TGTGCCAGCAGCGCGCGGGGGGGAGAGAACACCGGGGAGCTGTTTTTT.

The gene calls are TRBV2 and TRBJ2-5; D unresolved. CDR3 length equals 14 residues. V was clipped by 1 base and J by 5 bases, with 11 bases between them. The germline V gene has CDR1 SNHLY and CDR2 FYNNEI. This CDR3 is CASSEGIRRETQYF. For the CDR3, the DNA is TGTGCCAGCAGTGAAGGTATCCGCAGGGAGACCCAGTACTTC.